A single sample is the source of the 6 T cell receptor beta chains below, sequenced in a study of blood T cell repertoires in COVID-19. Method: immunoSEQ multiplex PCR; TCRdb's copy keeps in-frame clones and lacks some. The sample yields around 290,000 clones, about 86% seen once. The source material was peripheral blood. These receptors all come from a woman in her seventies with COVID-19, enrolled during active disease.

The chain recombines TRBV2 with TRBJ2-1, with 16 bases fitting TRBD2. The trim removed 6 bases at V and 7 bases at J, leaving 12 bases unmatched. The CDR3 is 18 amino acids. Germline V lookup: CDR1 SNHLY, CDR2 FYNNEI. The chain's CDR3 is CASRSGTSGGAGYNEQFF. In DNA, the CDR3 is TGTGCCAGCAGATCCGGGACTAGCGGGGGGGCCGGGTATAATGAGCAGTTCTTC.

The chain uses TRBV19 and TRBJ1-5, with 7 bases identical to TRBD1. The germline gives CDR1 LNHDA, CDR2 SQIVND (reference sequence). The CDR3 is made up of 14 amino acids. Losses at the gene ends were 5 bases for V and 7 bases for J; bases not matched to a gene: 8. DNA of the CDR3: TGTGCCAGTAGTCGGGCCAGGGGGGAACAGCCCCAGCATTTT. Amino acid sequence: CASSRARGEQPQHF.

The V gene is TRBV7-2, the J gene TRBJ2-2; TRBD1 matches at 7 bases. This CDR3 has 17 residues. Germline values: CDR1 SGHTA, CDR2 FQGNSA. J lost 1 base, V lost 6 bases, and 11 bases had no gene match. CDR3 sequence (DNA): TGTGCCAGCAGGTTCACTCCGGGACAGAGGAACACCGGGGAGCTGTTTTTT. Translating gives CASRFTPGQRNTGELFF.

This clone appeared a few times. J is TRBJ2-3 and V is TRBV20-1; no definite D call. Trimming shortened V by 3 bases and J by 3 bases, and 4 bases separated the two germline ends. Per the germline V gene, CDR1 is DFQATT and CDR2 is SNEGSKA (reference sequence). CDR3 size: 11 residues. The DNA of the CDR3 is TGCAGTGCTAGTTCTACAGATACGCAGTATTTT. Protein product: CSASSTDTQYF.

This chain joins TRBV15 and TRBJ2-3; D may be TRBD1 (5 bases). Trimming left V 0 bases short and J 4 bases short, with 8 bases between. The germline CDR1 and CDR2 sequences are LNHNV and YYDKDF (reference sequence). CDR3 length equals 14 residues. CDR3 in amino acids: CATSRDLGPDTQYF. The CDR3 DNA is TGTGCCACCAGCAGAGATTTGGGGCCAGATACGCAGTATTTT.

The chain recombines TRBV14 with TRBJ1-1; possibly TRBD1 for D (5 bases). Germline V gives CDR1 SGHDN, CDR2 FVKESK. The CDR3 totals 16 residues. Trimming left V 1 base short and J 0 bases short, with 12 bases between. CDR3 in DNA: TGTGCCAGCAGCCAAGTTTTTCCAGGGTTGAACACTGAAGCTTTCTTT. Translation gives CASSQVFPGLNTEAFF.